The entry below describes one TCR beta chain. Its cognate antigen is unknown. Assay: immunoSEQ multiplex PCR; the TCRdb copy retains only in-frame clones and omits some. The table shows around 45,000 clones, with roughly 82% occurring only once. This CDR3 has 17 amino acids. The trim removed 1 base at V and 6 bases at J, leaving 11 bases unmatched. From germline, CDR1 is SGHRS and CDR2 YFSETQ. This entry comes from a study of OX40 agonist ivuxolimab in advanced cancers. No patient had autoimmune disease or received systemic immunosuppression. Study findings and constraints: Relative to CD4+ cells, CD8+ T cells on average had more expanded clones.

The J gene is TRBJ2-1, the V gene TRBV5-1; 9 nucleotides line up with TRBD2. Sequenced material: CD4+ or CD8+ T cells sorted from blood, taken in a trial of the OX40 agonist ivuxolimab. The TCR sequence derives from an adult with an advanced solid tumor such as melanoma, head and neck, liver or kidney cancer. CDR3 nucleotide sequence: TGCGCCAGCAGCTTGAGCCGCGGGGGGGCGTTGTTCAATGAGCAGTTCTTC. Residues: CASSLSRGGALFNEQFF. The full variable domain, its missing parts supplied by reference TRBV5-1 and TRBJ2-1, is KAGVTQTPRYLIKTRGQQVTLSCSPISGHRSVSWYQQTPGQGLQFLFEYFSETQRNKGNFPGRFSGRQFSNSRSEMNVSTLELGDSALYLCASSLSRGGALFNEQFFGPGTRLTVL.